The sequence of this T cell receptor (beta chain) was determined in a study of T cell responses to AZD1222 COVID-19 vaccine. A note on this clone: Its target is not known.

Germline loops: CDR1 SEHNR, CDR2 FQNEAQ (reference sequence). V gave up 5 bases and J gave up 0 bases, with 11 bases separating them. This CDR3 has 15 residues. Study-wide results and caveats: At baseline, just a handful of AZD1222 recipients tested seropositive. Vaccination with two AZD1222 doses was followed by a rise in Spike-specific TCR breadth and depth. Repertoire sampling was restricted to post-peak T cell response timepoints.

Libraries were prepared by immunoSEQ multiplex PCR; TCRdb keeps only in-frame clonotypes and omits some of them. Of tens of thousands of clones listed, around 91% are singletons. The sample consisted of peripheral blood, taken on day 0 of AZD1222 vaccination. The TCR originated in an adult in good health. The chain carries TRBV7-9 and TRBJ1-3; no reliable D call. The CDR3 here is CASSVGRNSGNTIYF. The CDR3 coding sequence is TGTGCCAGCAGCGTCGGCCGGAACTCTGGAAACACCATATATTTT. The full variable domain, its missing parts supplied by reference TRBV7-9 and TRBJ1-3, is DTGVSQNPRHKITKRGQNVTFRCDPISEHNRLYWYRQTLGQGPEFLTYFQNEAQLEKSRLLSDRFSAERPKGSFSTLEIQRTEQGDSAMYLCASSVGRNSGNTIYFGEGSWLTVV.